The 2 T cell receptor beta chains below all came from one sample that was sequenced in a study of T cell changes during pregnancy in multiple sclerosis. The assay was immunoSEQ multiplex PCR, and TCRdb's table has in-frame clones only and misses some. The sample has tens of thousands of clones, around 90% seen once. The sample here was peripheral blood, taken in the second trimester of pregnancy. The receptor source for this set is a female donor with multiple sclerosis, enrolled in a pregnancy study.

This rearrangement joins TRBV9 to TRBJ1-4; TRBD1 matches at 8 bases. Unmatched junction bases numbered 6, after V lost 4 bases and J lost 7 bases. The CDR3 is 14 residues long. Germline V gene sequence: CDR1 SGDLS, CDR2 YYNGEE. The DNA for the CDR3 is TGTGCCAGCAGCTGGACAGGGAAGTCTGAAAAACTGTTTTTT. Encoded protein: CASSWTGKSEKLFF.

This rearrangement joins TRBV7-9 to TRBJ2-5, with D unclear. Trimming took 1 base from V and 5 from J, leaving 8 bases between them. The CDR3 loop spans 13 amino acids. Germline CDR1 reads SEHNR; CDR2 reads FQNEAQ (reference sequence). CDR3 in amino acids: CASSLGGWETQYF. In DNA form, the CDR3 reads TGTGCCAGCAGCTTAGGCGGCTGGGAGACCCAGTACTTC.